The next 18 T cell receptor beta chains were all read from a single sample in a study of blood T cell repertoires in COVID-19. TCRdb's copy holds only in-frame clones and misses some; the assay was immunoSEQ multiplex PCR. The data hold about 110,000 clones, with around 83% observed a single time. What was sequenced was peripheral blood. The receptor source for this set is a woman aged 70 to 79 with acute or convalescent COVID-19.

J is TRBJ1-4 and V is TRBV9; 9 bases line up with TRBD1. The V and J ends lost 3 bases and 8 bases, in that order; junction bases with no gene match: 8. Germline-derived CDR1 and CDR2 are SGDLS and YYNGEE. The CDR3 is 15 residues long. For the CDR3, the DNA is TGTGCCAGCAGCGCGAGACAGGGGGGACGAGAAAAACTGTTTTTT. Amino acid sequence: CASSARQGGREKLFF.

The chain employs TRBV7-9 and TRBJ2-5; the match to TRBD2 covers 15 bases. The CDR3 loop spans 16 amino acids. Germline V gene data show CDR1 as SEHNR and CDR2 as FQNEAQ (reference sequence). Trimming at V came to 3 bases and at J to 4 bases, leaving 3 bases not matched to a gene. The CDR3 spells CASSFLGLAGGETQYF. The CDR3 DNA is TGTGCCAGCAGCTTTCTGGGACTAGCGGGGGGAGAGACCCAGTACTTC. The whole variable domain, filled in from reference TRBV7-9 and TRBJ2-5, reads DTGVSQNPRHKITKRGQNVTFRCDPISEHNRLYWYRQTLGQGPEFLTYFQNEAQLEKSRLLSDRFSAERPKGSFSTLEIQRTEQGDSAMYLCASSFLGLAGGETQYFGPGTRLLVL.

The chain links TRBV6-5 to TRBJ2-1; 7 bases match TRBD2. The CDR3 is made up of 16 amino acids. V was pared by 0 bases and J by 0 bases, with 2 bases of the junction left unmatched. Looked up from germline, CDR1 is MNHEY and CDR2 is SVGAGI. CDR3 protein: CASSYSGGDSYNEQFF. CDR3 nucleotide sequence: TGTGCCAGCAGTTACTCGGGGGGGGACTCCTACAATGAGCAGTTCTTC.

The CDR3 DNA reads as TGTGCCAGTAGTCCATCAGGGGGGCCCAACAGGAATAACTATGGCTACACCTTC. This codes for CASSPSGGPNRNNYGYTF. The chain combines TRBV19 with TRBJ1-2, with 7 bases identical to TRBD1. The CDR3 runs to 18 residues. Losses at the gene ends were 5 bases for V and 1 base for J; bases not matched to a gene: 16. Per germline, CDR1 LNHDA and CDR2 SQIVND (reference sequence).

The rearrangement uses TRBV27 and TRBJ2-3, with 9 bases aligning to TRBD2. Germline loops: CDR1 MNHEY, CDR2 SMNVEV (reference sequence). CDR3 size: 16 residues. Germline trimming cut 5 bases from V and 2 bases from J; bases unmatched to any gene: 8. As DNA, the CDR3 is TGTGCCAGCAGTAGACTTAGCGGGAGAAACACAGATACGCAGTATTTT. Protein sequence: CASSRLSGRNTDTQYF.

This clone was counted only a few times. The V gene is TRBV7-9, the J gene TRBJ2-1, with TRBD2 identical over 10 bases. Germline CDR1 reads SEHNR; CDR2 reads FQNEAQ (reference sequence). The junction had 3 bases not matched to a gene; V was cut back by 0 bases and J by 7 bases. The CDR3 spans 15 residues. In DNA, the CDR3 is TGTGCCAGCAGCTTAGCACTAGCGGGGAAGAATGAGCAGTTCTTC. It yields the protein CASSLALAGKNEQFF. Based on the CDR3 plus reference TRBV7-9 and TRBJ2-1, the full variable domain is DTGVSQNPRHKITKRGQNVTFRCDPISEHNRLYWYRQTLGQGPEFLTYFQNEAQLEKSRLLSDRFSAERPKGSFSTLEIQRTEQGDSAMYLCASSLALAGKNEQFFGPGTRLTVL.

The gene calls are TRBV5-1 and TRBJ1-4; TRBD1 matches 8 bases. Trimming at V came to 2 bases and at J to 6 bases, leaving 6 bases not matched to a gene. This CDR3 is 15 amino acids long. Germline V gene data show CDR1 as SGHRS and CDR2 as YFSETQ. The CDR3 coding sequence is TGCGCCAGCAGCTTCTCAGGGGGCCAGGATGAAAAACTGTTTTTT. Translated: CASSFSGGQDEKLFF.

The chain couples TRBV27 to TRBJ1-2; 7 bases match TRBD1. In germline, CDR1 is MNHEY, CDR2 SMNVEV (reference sequence). V lost 7 bases, J lost 4 bases, and 21 bases stayed unmatched. CDR3 length equals 18 residues. The CDR3 spells CASKSYRGDTGLGYGYTF. Written as DNA, the CDR3 is TGTGCCAGCAAATCCTACAGGGGTGACACTGGGCTTGGCTATGGCTACACCTTC.

A single count supports this clone. This rearrangement joins TRBV27 to TRBJ1-6; no definite D call. V was clipped by 3 bases and J by 2 bases, with 5 bases between them. CDR1 MNHEY and CDR2 SMNVEV come from the germline V gene (reference sequence). The CDR3 sequence is 14 residues long. In nucleotides, the CDR3 is TGTGCCAGCAGTTTGGCTCCCTATAATTCACCCCTCCACTTT. Translating gives CASSLAPYNSPLHF.

V usage is TRBV19 and J usage is TRBJ1-5; 7 bases are shared with TRBD1. Germline CDR1 is LNHDA and CDR2 is SQIVND (reference sequence). V dropped 7 bases and J dropped 3; count of bases not matched to a gene: 9. The CDR3 covers 15 residues. Here the CDR3 DNA reads TGTGCCAGTATTTCGCAGGGGGTCGTCAATCAGCCCCAGCATTTT. This sequence encodes CASISQGVVNQPQHF.

The V and J genes are TRBV27 and TRBJ1-1; 7 bases fit TRBD1. CDR3 length: 14 residues. The trim removed 4 bases at V and 1 base at J, leaving 3 bases unmatched. The germline V gene has CDR1 MNHEY and CDR2 SMNVEV (reference sequence). CDR3 sequence reads: CASSSRTGNTEAFF. The CDR3 DNA reads as TGTGCCAGCAGTTCCAGGACAGGGAACACTGAAGCTTTCTTT.

For the CDR3, the DNA is TGTGCCAGCAGCCCCGGGACTAGCGGGAGGGTCCCCTACAATGAGCAGTTCTTC. Amino acid sequence: CASSPGTSGRVPYNEQFF. The chain uses TRBV3-1 (or the pseudogene TRBV3-2) and TRBJ2-1; TRBD2 agrees at 16 bases. V shed 4 bases and J 2 bases; nucleotides not matched to a gene: 5. Germline CDR1 LGHDT, CDR2 YNNKEL (reference sequence). The CDR3 runs to 18 residues.

The gene calls are TRBV3-1 (or the pseudogene TRBV3-2) and TRBJ1-3; 8 bases fit TRBD1. The CDR3 covers 15 residues. With 6 bases clipped from V and 2 bases from J, the junction kept 6 bases outside the gene matches. From germline, CDR1 is LGHDT and CDR2 YNNKEL (reference sequence). The CDR3, as DNA: TGTGCCAGCAGGTTGGGGACAGGACCTGGAAACACCATATATTTT. It encodes CASRLGTGPGNTIYF.

CDR3 in DNA: TGTGCCAGTAGTTTATACCGGGACAGTAACTATGGCTACACCTTC. Its protein product is CASSLYRDSNYGYTF. V is TRBV19 and J is TRBJ1-2; 7 positions agree with TRBD1. This CDR3 comprises 15 residues. Losses at the gene ends were 5 bases for V and 1 base for J; bases not matched to a gene: 7. Germline V lookup: CDR1 LNHDA, CDR2 SQIVND (reference sequence).

The rearrangement uses TRBV12-3 or TRBV12-4 and TRBJ1-2; D is unresolved. V lost 4 bases to trimming and J lost 5 bases, with 8 bases between them. CDR3 length: 12 residues. CDR3 in amino acids: CASSYQSYGYTF. For the CDR3, the DNA is TGTGCCAGCAGTTATCAGTCGTATGGCTACACCTTC.

The rearrangement joins TRBV6-6 to TRBJ2-2, with 11 nucleotides matching TRBD2. This CDR3 is built from 15 residues. CDR1 and CDR2 from the germline V gene are MNHNY and SVGAGI (reference sequence). The J segment lost 6 bases and the V segment lost 6 bases, leaving 6 bases of the junction unmatched. The CDR3, as DNA: TGTGCCAGCAGGAGACTAGCGGGAAAGGCCGGGGAGCTGTTTTTT. It encodes CASRRLAGKAGELFF.

The chain employs TRBV7-2 and TRBJ1-3, with a weak D call TRBD1 (5 bases). CDR3 length: 15 amino acids. With 5 bases removed from V and 2 bases from J, the gap between germline ends came to 13 bases. Germline-derived CDR1 and CDR2 are SGHTA and FQGNSA. The CDR3 nucleotides read TGTGCCAGCAGCGCTGGGGGAGGGACTGGAAACACCATATATTTT. Its protein product is CASSAGGGTGNTIYF.

The V call is TRBV29-1, the J call TRBJ2-5; D uncertain. V dropped 0 bases and J dropped 9 bases, with 8 bases sitting between them. Germline V lookup: CDR1 SQVTM, CDR2 ANQGSEA. The CDR3 is 11 residues long. The CDR3 protein is CSVEEARSQYF. DNA for the CDR3: TGCAGCGTTGAAGAAGCTAGATCCCAGTACTTC.